Presented here are 22 T cell receptor beta chains from one specimen sequenced in a study of T cell responses to AZD1222 COVID-19 vaccine. The repertoire was sequenced with immunoSEQ multiplex PCR; TCRdb's copy has only in-frame clones and lacks some. There are roughly 180,000 clones in the sample; 92% occur only once, and 1.3% lies in the top ten. The source was peripheral blood, collected 28 days after the second AZD1222 dose. The receptor set was obtained from an adult who received the AZD1222 COVID-19 vaccine.

This clone was recorded once. The chain carries TRBV27 and TRBJ2-1; 10 positions agree with TRBD2. With 7 bases clipped from V and 6 bases from J, the junction kept 3 bases outside the gene matches. Germline CDR1 is MNHEY and CDR2 is SMNVEV (reference sequence). The CDR3 loop spans 13 amino acids. The CDR3: CASTSGSSNEQFF. The CDR3 nucleotides are TGTGCCAGCACTAGCGGGAGCTCCAATGAGCAGTTCTTC.

In DNA, the CDR3 is TGTGCCAGCAGCGCTACTAGCGGGAGGAGCACAGATACGCAGTATTTT. Its translation is CASSATSGRSTDTQYF. The rearrangement joins TRBV9 to TRBJ2-3; 12 bases agree with TRBD2. Germline assignment: CDR1 SGDLS and CDR2 YYNGEE. This CDR3 has 16 amino acids. V lost 3 bases to trimming and J lost 0 bases; unmatched junction nucleotides: 2.

The J gene is TRBJ2-3, the V gene TRBV7-2; D is uncertain. The V end lost 1 base, the J end lost 1 base, and 6 bases lay between the germline ends. CDR1 is SGHTA, CDR2 FQGNSA, per germline. The CDR3 has 14 amino acids. The CDR3 sequence: CASSLGAGTDTQYF. CDR3 nucleotides: TGTGCCAGCAGCTTAGGGGCGGGCACAGATACGCAGTATTTT.

The chain employs TRBV27 and TRBJ2-7, with D maybe TRBD2 (6 bases). The CDR3 extends over 16 amino acids. Per the germline V gene, CDR1 is MNHEY and CDR2 is SMNVEV (reference sequence). The V gene lost 4 bases and the J gene lost 5 bases, with 21 bases spanning the gap. CDR3 in amino acids: CASSSRGPGAVDEQYF. The DNA of the CDR3 is TGTGCCAGCAGTTCCCGCGGGCCGGGAGCAGTAGACGAGCAGTACTTC.

The rearrangement joins TRBV10-3 to TRBJ2-7; TRBD1 matches 9 bases. Trimming took 6 bases from V and 1 from J; bases not matched to a gene: 4. Germline values: CDR1 ENHRY, CDR2 SYGVKD. CDR3 size: 14 residues. The chain's CDR3 is CAIRSGTGSYEQYF. In nucleotides, the CDR3 is TGTGCCATCAGGTCCGGGACAGGGTCCTACGAGCAGTACTTC.

V gene TRBV10-3 combines with J gene TRBJ2-7; D call uncertain. V was cut by 3 bases and J by 7 bases, with 10 bases left in between. The length of the CDR3 is 12 residues. The germline V gene encodes CDR1 ENHRY and CDR2 SYGVKD. The CDR3 region is CAISDEGREQYF. The DNA of the CDR3 is TGTGCCATCAGTGACGAAGGAAGGGAGCAGTACTTC.

V is TRBV2 and J is TRBJ1-4; D might be TRBD1 (5 bases). Germline V gene sequence: CDR1 SNHLY, CDR2 FYNNEI. There are 16 residues in the CDR3. With 6 bases removed from V and 6 bases from J, the gap between germline ends came to 20 bases. CDR3 loop: CASSQAPWGVDEKLFF. The CDR3 DNA sequence: TGTGCCAGCAGCCAGGCCCCTTGGGGGGTAGATGAAAAACTGTTTTTT.

The V and J genes are TRBV7-8 and TRBJ1-2; 7 nucleotides line up with TRBD1. Unmatched junction bases numbered 5, after V lost 1 base and J lost 0 bases. This CDR3 has 16 amino acids. The V gene's germline CDR1 is SGHVS and CDR2 FQNEAQ. CDR3 region: CASSLVSTGPNYGYTF. As DNA, the CDR3 is TGTGCCAGCAGCTTAGTCTCGACAGGGCCTAACTATGGCTACACCTTC. Combining the CDR3 with reference TRBV7-8 and TRBJ1-2 gives the whole variable domain GAGVSQSPRYKVAKRGQDVALRCDPISGHVSLFWYQQALGQGPEFLTYFQNEAQLDKSGLPSDRFFAERPEGSVSTLKIQRTQQEDSAVYLCASSLVSTGPNYGYTFGSGTRLTVV.

J is TRBJ1-4 and V is TRBV24-1; D gene ambiguous. Germline CDR1 KGHDR, CDR2 SFDVKD. V lost 5 bases and J 2 bases, leaving 17 bases between the germline ends. The CDR3 has 17 amino acids. The CDR3 coding sequence is TGTGCCACCAGTGTCCAAGGTACGGGGTCCACTAATGAAAAACTGTTTTTT. Protein sequence: CATSVQGTGSTNEKLFF.

The chain combines TRBV7-3 with TRBJ2-2; no reliable D call. Looked up from germline, CDR1 is SGHTA and CDR2 is FQGTGA. This CDR3 is 13 amino acids long. Deletions cut 5 bases from V and 6 bases from J, with 10 bases between. CDR3: CASSPRGSGELFF. The CDR3 DNA reads as TGTGCCAGCAGCCCGAGAGGCTCCGGGGAGCTGTTTTTT.

V is TRBV2 and J is TRBJ2-7, with D possibly being TRBD1 (6 bases). Germline lookup yields CDR1 SNHLY and CDR2 FYNNEI. The CDR3 is made up of 15 amino acids. V lost 5 bases to trimming and J lost 0 bases, with 14 bases between them. The CDR3 region is CASSLGTDSSYEQYF. As DNA, the CDR3 is TGTGCCAGCAGTCTTGGGACGGACAGCTCCTACGAGCAGTACTTC. The entire variable domain, with the rest obtained from reference TRBV2 and TRBJ2-7, is as follows: EPEVTQTPSHQVTQMGQEVILRCVPISNHLYFYWYRQILGQKVEFLVSFYNNEISEKSEIFDDQFSVERPDGSNFTLKIRSTKLEDSAMYFCASSLGTDSSYEQYFGPGTRLTVT.

This chain uses TRBV5-5 with TRBJ2-3, with 7 positions matching TRBD2. V gave up 3 bases and J gave up 1 base; unmatched junction bases: 17. This CDR3 comprises 19 residues. Germline V gives CDR1 SGHKS, CDR2 YYEKEE (reference sequence). The CDR3 sequence is CASSSGSLAGLGGTDTQYF. CDR3 in DNA: TGTGCCAGCAGCTCCGGGAGCTTAGCGGGCCTGGGAGGCACAGATACGCAGTATTTT.

The V and J genes are TRBV2 and TRBJ1-1; D call uncertain. In germline, CDR1 is SNHLY, CDR2 FYNNEI. The CDR3 consists of 14 residues. V was shortened by 0 bases and J by 4 bases, with 9 bases between the two germline ends. DNA for the CDR3: TGTGCCAGCAGTGAAGCCGTCCGGGGCACTGAAGCTTTCTTT. Translated: CASSEAVRGTEAFF.

The chain joins TRBV2 to TRBJ2-7, with 14 bases matching TRBD2. The CDR3 contains 14 residues. The germline V gene encodes CDR1 SNHLY and CDR2 FYNNEI. V lost 6 bases to trimming and J lost 6 bases; unmatched junction nucleotides: 4. CDR3 amino acids: CASRTSGGAGEQYF. CDR3 nucleotides: TGTGCCAGCAGGACTAGCGGGGGGGCCGGCGAGCAGTACTTC. The complete variable domain, with remaining parts taken from reference TRBV2 and TRBJ2-7, reads EPEVTQTPSHQVTQMGQEVILRCVPISNHLYFYWYRQILGQKVEFLVSFYNNEISEKSEIFDDQFSVERPDGSNFTLKIRSTKLEDSAMYFCASRTSGGAGEQYFGPGTRLTVT.

This chain connects TRBV29-1 to TRBJ2-3; D tentatively fits TRBD1 or TRBD2 (5 bases each). This CDR3 is built from 14 residues. Germline V gives CDR1 SQVTM, CDR2 ANQGSEA. V lost 7 bases and J 2 bases, leaving 16 bases between the germline ends. CDR3 region: CSAAGTAATDTQYF. CDR3 nucleotide sequence: TGCAGCGCCGCAGGGACCGCCGCCACAGATACGCAGTATTTT.

The chain combines TRBV4-1 with TRBJ2-7; 13 bases agree with TRBD2. The CDR3 is 15 amino acids. CDR1 is MGHRA and CDR2 is YSYEKL in the germline V gene. The ends lost 3 bases at V and 5 bases at J; junction bases unmatched: 4. The CDR3 reads CASSQWTSGGDEQYF. Written as DNA, the CDR3 is TGCGCCAGCAGCCAGTGGACTAGCGGGGGCGACGAGCAGTACTTC.

The V call is TRBV5-1, the J call TRBJ2-1; 9 bases align to TRBD2. Germline trimming cut 4 bases from V and 9 bases from J; bases unmatched to any gene: 11. The CDR3 consists of 15 residues. The germline V gene has CDR1 SGHRS and CDR2 YFSETQ. In DNA, the CDR3 is TGCGCCAGCAGCCCCCATAGCGGGAGTAAGGGTGAGCAGTTCTTC. Its translation is CASSPHSGSKGEQFF. Supplemented by reference TRBV5-1 and TRBJ2-1, the full variable domain reads KAGVTQTPRYLIKTRGQQVTLSCSPISGHRSVSWYQQTPGQGLQFLFEYFSETQRNKGNFPGRFSGRQFSNSRSEMNVSTLELGDSALYLCASSPHSGSKGEQFFGPGTRLTVL.

This chain joins TRBV4-2 and TRBJ1-1; no reliable D call. V was trimmed by 2 bases and J by 4 bases, leaving 8 bases between them. This CDR3 comprises 13 residues. The germline V gene encodes CDR1 LGHNA and CDR2 YNFKEQ. The CDR3 DNA sequence: TGTGCCAGCAGCCAATTTTTGTTCACTGAAGCTTTCTTT. It yields the protein CASSQFLFTEAFF.

The chain couples TRBV5-1 to TRBJ1-1, with TRBD1 matching 10 bases. The germline V gene has CDR1 SGHRS and CDR2 YFSETQ. The CDR3 totals 13 residues. J gave up 8 bases and V 7 bases, and 8 bases lay outside the gene matches. For the CDR3, the DNA is TGCGCCAGCGCTTTGGGGACAGGGGACGAAGCTTTCTTT. Protein: CASALGTGDEAFF.

This clone was counted only a few times. The chain joins TRBV28 to TRBJ1-5; D possibly corresponds to TRBD1 (5 bases). The CDR3 has 16 residues. V was trimmed by 6 bases and J by 2 bases, leaving 17 bases between them. Germline CDR1 is MDHEN and CDR2 is SYDVKM. Here the CDR3 reads CASSGGGLLRNQPQHF. Here the CDR3 DNA reads TGTGCCAGCAGCGGGGGGGGGTTACTACGCAATCAGCCCCAGCATTTT.

This clone is a singleton in its sample. This sequence joins TRBV19 and TRBJ2-3; D possibly corresponds to TRBD2 (5 bases). The V end lost 7 bases, the J end lost 4 bases, and 15 bases lay between the germline ends. The germline V gene encodes CDR1 LNHDA and CDR2 SQIVND (reference sequence). The CDR3 covers 14 residues. Written as DNA, the CDR3 is TGTGCCAGTACCCCGCGAGGGTCCCCAGATACGCAGTATTTT. Its protein is CASTPRGSPDTQYF.

This clone occurred once. The chain recombines TRBV3-1 (or the pseudogene TRBV3-2) with TRBJ2-5, with 13 bases that match TRBD2. The CDR3 loop spans 15 amino acids. Germline-derived CDR1 and CDR2 are LGHDT and YNNKEL (reference sequence). V gave up 5 bases and J gave up 4 bases; unmatched junction bases: 4. CDR3 in amino acids: CASSLRTSGGETQYF. The CDR3 DNA reads TGTGCCAGCAGCTTGCGGACTAGCGGGGGAGAGACCCAGTACTTC.